Each of the 10 T cell receptor beta chains below was sequenced from the same sample in a study of T cells expressing NK-cell markers. TCRdb reprocessed the 5' RACE reads, with one entry per CDR3 protein and no DNA. The sample data list 550,000 to 600,000 distinct CDR3 sequences. Source material: blood T cells: a sorted CD56 or NKG2C T cell subset, CD4+ or CD8+ T cells, or bulk PBMC T cells (not recorded which). These receptors originate from a man younger than 35 in good health.

V is TRBV9 and J is TRBJ2-2; TCRdb's assignment of TRBD1 cannot be checked, as there is no DNA. This CDR3 is built from 17 residues. Germline CDR1 is SGDLS and CDR2 is YYNGEE. The CDR3 loop reads CASSPRDRNIYTGELFF.

The gene calls are TRBV5-1 and TRBJ2-5; there is no DNA to check the TCRdb D call of TRBD2. CDR3 length: 16 residues. Per germline, CDR1 SGHRS and CDR2 YFSETQ. CDR3: CASSFFPAGSKETQYF. Together with reference TRBV5-1 and TRBJ2-5, the CDR3 gives the full variable domain: KAGVTQTPRYLIKTRGQQVTLSCSPISGHRSVSWYQQTPGQGLQFLFEYFSETQRNKGNFPGRFSGRQFSNSRSEMNVSTLELGDSALYLCASSFFPAGSKETQYFGPGTRLLVL.

V gene TRBV28 combines with J gene TRBJ1-4; as DNA is missing, the TRBD1 call by TCRdb cannot be tested. Germline CDR1 MDHEN, CDR2 SYDVKM. The CDR3 extends over 14 amino acids. The chain's CDR3 is CASSPPGTNEKLFF.

The chain joins TRBV4-3 to TRBJ2-1. The CDR3 has 15 amino acids. CDR1 LGHNA and CDR2 YSLEER come from the germline V gene. This CDR3 is CASSQEPDIYNEQFF.

The V gene is TRBV6-4, the J gene TRBJ1-1; TCRdb indicates TRBD1, and absent DNA this call remains unverified. The CDR3 consists of 14 residues. CDR1 MRHNA and CDR2 SNTAGT come from the germline V gene. The CDR3 spells CASSDQGDSTEAFF.

The rearrangement joins TRBV12-3 or TRBV12-4 to TRBJ1-6. This CDR3 is 14 amino acids long. CDR3 residues: CASSLVERDSPLHF.

The rearrangement links TRBV5-1 to TRBJ2-4; TCRdb lists TRBD1, though no DNA is available to test this call. The germline V gene encodes CDR1 SGHRS and CDR2 YFSETQ. This CDR3 is 18 amino acids long. The CDR3 loop reads CASSLEIPGQRAKNIQYF.

The gene calls are TRBV5-1 and TRBJ1-5; TCRdb calls TRBD1, which cannot be checked without DNA. Germline V CDR1 and CDR2: SGHRS, YFSETQ. CDR3 length equals 13 residues. CDR3 region: CASSLRGDGPQHF.

This sequence joins TRBV7-2 and TRBJ2-7. This CDR3 spans 15 amino acids. Germline-derived CDR1 and CDR2 are SGHTA and FQGNSA. CDR3 in amino acids: CASSLGLASGYEQYF.

The CDR3 protein is CASSSTTGGLYEQYF. V and J are TRBV5-1 and TRBJ2-7; the D call of TRBD1 rests on TCRdb alone, since no DNA is present to check it. CDR3 length: 15 amino acids. Germline V gene lookup returns CDR1 SGHRS and CDR2 YFSETQ. The whole variable domain, filled in from reference TRBV5-1 and TRBJ2-7, reads KAGVTQTPRYLIKTRGQQVTLSCSPISGHRSVSWYQQTPGQGLQFLFEYFSETQRNKGNFPGRFSGRQFSNSRSEMNVSTLELGDSALYLCASSSTTGGLYEQYFGPGTRLTVT.